Listed here are 12 T cell receptor beta chains from one sample, sequenced in a study of blood T cell repertoires in COVID-19. Method: immunoSEQ multiplex PCR; TCRdb's copy keeps in-frame clones and lacks some. The sample consists of fewer than 200,000 clones, 85% of them appearing once. The specimen was peripheral blood. The receptors were sampled from a human donor with acute or convalescent COVID-19. The donor label of this sample is uncertain.

In its sample, this clone was seen once. The chain recombines TRBV6-4 with TRBJ2-2, with D tentatively TRBD2 (6 bases). V lost 6 bases to trimming and J lost 0 bases, with 8 bases between them. Per germline, CDR1 MRHNA and CDR2 SNTAGT. The CDR3 has 14 amino acids. In DNA form, the CDR3 reads TGTGCCAGCAGGCCGGGAGCGAACACCGGGGAGCTGTTTTTT. Translation gives CASRPGANTGELFF.

The J gene is TRBJ1-5, the V gene TRBV6-1, with no clear D. Germline V gene sequence: CDR1 MNHNS, CDR2 SASEGT. The V and J ends lost 0 bases and 0 bases respectively, with 6 bases between them. CDR3 length equals 15 residues. The CDR3 bases are TGTGCCAGCAGTGAAGCTCGTTATAGCAATCAGCCCCAGCATTTT. This gives the protein CASSEARYSNQPQHF.

The rearrangement uses TRBV5-1 and TRBJ1-1; 10 positions agree with TRBD1. Germline CDR1 and CDR2: SGHRS and YFSETQ. V lost 4 bases and J lost 1; bases outside the gene matches: 7. CDR3 length: 16 residues. The CDR3 nucleotides are TGCGCCAGCAGCCCGACAGGGGGCGGTGGGAACACTGAAGCTTTCTTT. This encodes CASSPTGGGGNTEAFF. Full variable domain (rest looked up from reference TRBV5-1 and TRBJ1-1): KAGVTQTPRYLIKTRGQQVTLSCSPISGHRSVSWYQQTPGQGLQFLFEYFSETQRNKGNFPGRFSGRQFSNSRSEMNVSTLELGDSALYLCASSPTGGGGNTEAFFGQGTRLTVV.

V usage is TRBV7-3 and J usage is TRBJ2-1; 12 nucleotides align to TRBD2. V lost 5 bases to trimming and J lost 8 bases; unmatched junction nucleotides: 4. The germline CDR1 and CDR2 sequences are SGHTA and FQGTGA. The length of the CDR3 is 14 residues. The CDR3 DNA reads TGTGCCAGCAGCCCTAGCGGGGGGGCCCATGAGCAGTTCTTC. It is translated as CASSPSGGAHEQFF.

This rearrangement joins TRBV5-1 to TRBJ1-1; weak D call: TRBD1 (6 bases). Germline loops: CDR1 SGHRS, CDR2 YFSETQ. The CDR3 consists of 16 residues. The ends were cut back, 3 bases at V and 2 bases at J, with 17 bases in the middle. CDR3 protein: CASSSNNNRVNTEAFF. CDR3 sequence (DNA): TGCGCCAGCAGCTCCAATAATAACAGGGTCAACACTGAAGCTTTCTTT.

This rearrangement joins TRBV21-1 to TRBJ2-5; the D call of TRBD1 is as the table states it, not checked on the DNA. TRBV21-1 is deemed a pseudogene. The CDR3 loop spans 17 amino acids. CDR3 sequence: CASSDRDRAHLGETQYF. The CDR3 DNA reads as TGTGCCAGCAGCGACCGGGACAGAGCGCATCTTGGAGAGACCCAGTACTTC.

This clone occurred once. Other DNA sequences within the sample encode an identical CDR3. J is TRBJ1-1 and V is TRBV11-2; TRBD1 matches 7 bases. The germline V gene has CDR1 SGHAT and CDR2 FQNNGV. After removal of 1 base from V and 1 base from J, the junction contained 0 bases not matched to a gene. The CDR3 is made up of 14 amino acids. The CDR3 nucleotides read TGTGCCAGCAGCTTAGCAGGGGGGAACACTGAAGCTTTCTTT. This sequence encodes CASSLAGGNTEAFF.

The V gene is TRBV7-2, the J gene TRBJ2-3; 9 nucleotides match TRBD2. The germline CDR1 and CDR2 sequences are SGHTA and FQGNSA. There are 16 residues in the CDR3. The V segment lost 1 base and the J segment 1 base; nucleotides outside the gene matches: 3. For the CDR3, the DNA is TGTGCCAGCAGCTTAGAGTCTAGCGGGGGCACAGATACGCAGTATTTT. This translates into CASSLESSGGTDTQYF.

The rearrangement uses TRBV10-2 and TRBJ1-3; TRBD1 matches at 9 bases. The CDR3 has 19 residues. Germline V gives CDR1 WSHSY, CDR2 SAAADI. The V gene end was trimmed by 3 bases and the J gene end by 5 bases; junction bases not matched to a gene: 17. The CDR3 region is CASSEGGPGQGFERNTIYF. The CDR3 region has the DNA TGCGCCAGCAGTGAAGGCGGGCCGGGACAGGGATTTGAAAGAAACACCATATATTTT.

The rearrangement links TRBV7-8 to TRBJ1-2, with TRBD1 matching over 8 bases. The CDR3 consists of 13 residues. Germline trimming cut 10 bases from V and 7 bases from J; bases unmatched to any gene: 11. Germline V CDR1 and CDR2: SGHVS, FQNEAQ. CDR3 in DNA: TGTGCCACCCGCCTCGACAGGGGCTTTGGCTACACCTTC. Its translation is CATRLDRGFGYTF.

The genes are TRBV7-9 and TRBJ1-3; D is undetermined. Deletions cut 5 bases from V and 4 bases from J, with 6 bases between. The germline V gene encodes CDR1 SEHNR and CDR2 FQNEAQ (reference sequence). The CDR3 is 12 amino acids. CDR3: CASSPSGNTIYF. The CDR3 DNA reads as TGTGCCAGCAGCCCCTCCGGAAACACCATATATTTT.

This rearrangement joins TRBV7-9 to TRBJ2-6, with 7 bases that match TRBD1. The ends lost 5 bases at V and 0 bases at J; junction bases unmatched: 13. The CDR3 has 19 amino acids. Germline CDR1 and CDR2: SEHNR and FQNEAQ (reference sequence). CDR3 amino acids: CASSRRQGSRTSGANVLTF. In DNA form, the CDR3 reads TGTGCCAGCAGCCGCCGACAGGGAAGTCGAACCTCTGGGGCCAACGTCCTGACTTTC.